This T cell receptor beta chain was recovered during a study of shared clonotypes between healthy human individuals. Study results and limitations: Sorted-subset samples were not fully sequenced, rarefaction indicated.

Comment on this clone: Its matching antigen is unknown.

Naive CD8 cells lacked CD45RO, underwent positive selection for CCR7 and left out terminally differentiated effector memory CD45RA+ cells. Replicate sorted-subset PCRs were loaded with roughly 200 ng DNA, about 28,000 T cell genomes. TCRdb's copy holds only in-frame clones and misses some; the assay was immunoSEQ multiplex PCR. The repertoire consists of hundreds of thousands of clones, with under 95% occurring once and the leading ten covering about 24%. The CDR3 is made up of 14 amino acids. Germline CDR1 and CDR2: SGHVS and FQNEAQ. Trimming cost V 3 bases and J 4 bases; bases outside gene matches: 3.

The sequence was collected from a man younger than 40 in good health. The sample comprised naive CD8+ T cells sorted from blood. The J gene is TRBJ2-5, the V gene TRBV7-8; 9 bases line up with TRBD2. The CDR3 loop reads CASSFTGLAETQYF. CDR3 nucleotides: TGTGCCAGCAGCTTCACGGGACTAGCAGAGACCCAGTACTTC.